This T cell receptor beta chain appears in the sequencing data of a study of cytomegalovirus exposure and HLA in healthy donors (TCRdb year 2017). With regard to the full study: An earlier analysis of approximately 550 of the donors reported roughly 270 Gb of sequence data and some 120 million unique TCR beta sequences from roughly 200 million T cells. The study combined high-throughput TCR immunosequencing, statistical association of individual TCRs with disease status, and machine learning to predict cytomegalovirus infection status. In the later analysis, no new phenotypic data were used to find candidate immune exposures; instead, reliance was placed on TCR beta sequences and their occurrence across donors. A later genetic analysis used genome-wide SNP genotypes for about 60% of the roughly 670 donors, treating that subset as a discovery cohort. An early release covering roughly 640 HLA-typed donors comprised approximately 300 gigabases of sequencing data and about 90 million unique TCR sequences. Among 300 to 500 genotyped donors of the cohort, an average of approximately 240,000 unique TCR beta nucleotide sequences was sequenced per donor, of which 15% to 20% were non-productive. The study profiled the T cell repertoires of hundreds of subjects by immunosequencing and related them to cytomegalovirus serostatus. Both class I and class II loci were covered by HLA typing, at four-digit resolution. Five DR-DQ haplotypes were treated as single units for association and clustering because of strong linkage in the cohort. In addition to the first cohort of roughly 670 subjects, a separate validation cohort of 100 to 150 different subjects was used. Among the roughly 370 genotyped donors, 81% belonged to the genetic ancestry cluster associated with self-reported Caucasian donors. To decide whether each TCR beta V gene segment behaved as functional or pseudogenic, an earlier analysis of 587 of the donors relied on high-throughput TCR beta sequencing. Every repertoire in the discovery cohort had been generated on one and the same sequencing platform. The study aimed to test whether cataloging public T cell receptors could reveal signatures of past pathogen exposure. To study patterns of TCR occurrence, a later analysis re-analyzed previously published TCR beta repertoires from around 670 donors and added high-resolution HLA genotyping. Typing coverage differed by locus: A, B, C, DRB1 and DQB1 were typed in roughly 620-630 donors, DQA1 in 522, DPA1 in some 570, and DPB1 in just under 480. Alongside the repertoire data, information on donor age, sex, ethnicity and CMV serostatus was compiled.

Library creation used the immunoSEQ multiplex PCR assay. For the multiplex PCR, a mixture combining 60 forward primers for TCR Vbeta segments and 13 reverse primers for TCR Jbeta segments was used. The CDR3 region of rearranged TCR beta genes was amplified from genomic DNA with a multiplex PCR assay. Amplified TCR beta libraries were sequenced as 87-base-pair reads on the Illumina HiSeq System. The original methods were these. In a later analysis, tens of millions of unique TCR beta chains were counted across the roughly 610 repertoires, and roughly 11 million of these chains were shared by at least two donors. Raw reads were error-corrected and collapsed into unique sequences by a nearest-neighbor algorithm in which closely related sequences were merged to remove PCR and sequencing errors. To assign V, D and J gene segments, CDR3 sequences were aligned to IMGT reference sequences. Each retained sequence needed at least a six-nucleotide match to both a V gene segment and a J gene segment. Rearrangements were classified as productive when the CDR3 lacked stop codons and remained in frame with V and J, and all other rearrangements were classified as non-productive. CDR3 was defined by IMGT convention, running from the second conserved V-encoded cysteine to the conserved J-encoded phenylalanine. Sequences without an unambiguous match to a single V gene segment were excluded from the earlier analysis of about 640 of the donors. An earlier analysis of almost 600 of the donors classified V segments as functional when productive rearrangements were above 56.7% and as segregating when the standard deviation between donors was above 5%. A statistical classification framework was developed to diagnose cytomegalovirus status using the catalog of TCR beta chain sequences. A later analysis assigned V and J genes by comparing TCR nucleotide sequences with IMGT/GENE-DB human TR gene sequences. In a later analysis, CDR3 sequences and most-parsimonious VDJ recombination scenarios were assigned using the TCRdist pipeline. In a later analysis, each TCR beta chain was defined by its CDR3 amino acid sequence together with its V-gene family, and reads lacking a unique V-gene family were excluded. To address suspected cross-contamination and a sequencing artifact, a later analysis removed around 600 highly shared, low-generation-probability nucleotide sequences. For each public chain, a later analysis derived a clonal expansion index from normalized ranks of inferred template counts within each repertoire. In a later analysis, generation probabilities were computed using a VDJ recombination model fitted to out-of-frame rearrangements, and the results were checked against IGoR. In a later analysis, hypergeometric tests were used to score TCR-TCR, TCR-HLA and TCR-CMV co-occurrence, with a repertoire-size bias correction applied to TCR pairs. To estimate false discovery rates, a later analysis permuted the HLA or CMV assignments 20 times. In a later analysis, co-occurring TCRs were grouped with DBSCAN, and TCRdist sequence similarity was added when clustering was performed within HLA-allele-positive subsets. Repertoires with fewer than 30,000 or more than 120,000 public chains were left out of co-occurrence clustering, as were roughly five repertoires with anomalous nucleotide sharing. This immuneACCESS table, as held by TCRdb, lists in-frame sequences with V and J called but not all clones. Of the missing ones, under half trace to an unresolved V gene in checked studies; the others have no known cause. The V and J calls and clone size come from that table; D and trimming were worked out from the DNA. This sample gives roughly 150,000 clones in total; approximately 81% of them show up just once. The ten largest clones capture 2% to 2.5% of the sample.

Results the study describes overall, beyond this receptor: Some IMGT-functional V segments, including TRBV6-2 and TRBV6-3, could not be told apart with the 87-base-pair reads, so those segments were excluded. This cohort had only TCR beta chains sequenced, and the lack of alpha or paired-chain data limited which features could be detected. A later genetic analysis reported fewer N-insertions in productive TCRs among donors in an Asian-associated ancestry cluster than the roughly 700-donor mean. Across donors, most TCR sequences were observed very rarely, whereas some public TCRs were present in many individuals. An earlier analysis of approximately 600 of the donors showed that most TCR beta V segments appeared in productive rearrangements either about 90% or about 30% of the time, which broadly matched IMGT annotations. The authors suggested that the approach could potentially be generalized to other disease states and immunological phenotypes. HLA typing was unavailable for some donors at each locus, so association tests used only the typed subset. In the study, some 160 TCR beta chains were listed as associated with cytomegalovirus. A later analysis reported that several top co-occurrence clusters appeared linked to parvovirus B19, influenza, CMV and Epstein-Barr virus. In vitro tests confirmed that three of the cytomegalovirus-associated TCR beta chains recognize cytomegalovirus antigens. In a later analysis, more than 15,000 TCR beta sequences were associated with specific HLA alleles at a false discovery rate of 0.05. Correlated functional status among segregating V segments might be attributable to linkage disequilibrium, but an unknown experimental factor could not be ruled out. A later analysis found that HLA-associated TCR beta chains were more clonally expanded and had lower generation probabilities than equally common non-associated chains. For the cohort, immune exposure information was limited to CMV serostatus. Because counts were too low, approximately 15 rarely observed V segments, including chromosome 9 orphons, were excluded from the earlier analysis of around 640 of the donors. When HLA alleles, especially DR and DQ, strongly co-occurred, TCR associations were difficult to assign to individual alleles. A later genetic analysis associated a missense DCLRE1C variant with V-gene and J-gene trimming of TCR beta chains, and an independent cohort replicated the association. Presence/absence analyses assumed roughly uniform sequencing depth across donors, an assumption that may not hold. A group of highly shared sequence variants was considered likely to be a technical artifact of the sequencing pipeline. A later analysis found that TCR association rates varied across HLA loci, with DRB1 alleles showing the most associated TCRs and HLA-C alleles the fewest. The classifier was reported to diagnose cytomegalovirus status with high specificity and sensitivity in both the original and validation cohorts. A further reported finding was that TCR beta sequences accurately predicted the HLA-A and HLA-B alleles for most subjects in the first cohort. Most CMV-associated TCR beta chains appeared to be HLA-restricted in a later analysis, and the HLA associations seemed to be driven largely by CMV exposure.

In total, roughly 670 healthy bone marrow donors made up the cohort. At the time of sampling, every cohort member was nominally healthy, though immune exposures that went unrecorded were likely present. The donor was CMV seronegative and belonged to the group of 352 seronegative cohort members. A peripheral blood sample was provided by each donor, and peripheral blood mononuclear cells were used for TCR beta sequencing. The Qiagen DNeasy Blood Extraction Kit was used to extract genomic DNA from the blood cell samples. For this clone: The antigen it binds to is not known. A read error may produce the germline difference seen at one junction end.

The germline V gene (reference sequence) provides CDR1 DFQATT and CDR2 SNEGSKA. Counted from cysteine to phenylalanine, this CDR3 has 10 amino acids. CDR3 DNA is the only sequence kept; it has 30 bases, read in frame from the first base. The receptor comes from a boy younger than 10 in good health and CMV-seronegative. The specimen was PBMCs. This sequence uses TRBV20-1 and TRBJ2-1; a stretch of 7 junction bases matches TRBD2. In nucleotides, the sequence is TGCAGCTCAGAGCTAGCGGTTTTGATCTTC. Its amino acids are CSSELAVLIF.